This entry lists 9 T cell receptor beta chains sequenced from one sample in a study of blood T cells in healthy people across ages. A second PCR of about 7 to 12 cycles used a sample-barcoded 5' primer and a J-beta primer mix. TCRdb reprocessed the 5' RACE reads via MiXCR and lists one record per CDR3 protein. The data show 780,000 or so distinct CDR3 sequences, around 25% seen once. A further study also used this sample, focusing on T cells of mothers and their children.

Source material: blood. The receptors derive from a boy aged 5-17 years in good health.

In regard to this clonotype: At one end the junction does not follow the germline gene, possibly because of a read error. The chain combines TRBV27 with TRBJ2-7; TRBD1 matches at 7 bases. This CDR3 contains 14 residues. Germline V gene data show CDR1 as MNHEY and CDR2 as SMNVEV (reference sequence). This CDR3 is CASSVGQRPYEQSF. In DNA form, the CDR3 reads TGTGCCAGCAGTGTGGGACAGAGGCCCTACGAGCAGTCCTTC.

The chain joins TRBV27 to TRBJ2-5, with D possibly TRBD2 on 6 matching bases. This CDR3 contains 15 residues. CDR1 is MNHEY and CDR2 is SMNVEV in the germline V gene (reference sequence). V shed 7 bases and J shed 5 bases, with 20 bases lying between them. CDR3 bases: TGTGCCAGCAACCCAGGTTGGGGGGAAGGGGAGACCCAGTACTTC. Protein: CASNPGWGEGETQYF.

The rearrangement uses TRBV24-1 and TRBJ2-6, with D tentatively TRBD1 (5 bases). The CDR3 is 15 amino acids. V dropped 5 bases and J dropped 0 bases, with 7 bases sitting between them. Germline V CDR1 and CDR2: KGHDR, SFDVKD. The CDR3 DNA sequence: TGTGCCACCAGTGGTGGGGCCTCTGGGGCCAACGTCCTGACTTTC. It yields the protein CATSGGASGANVLTF.

This clonotype was seen many times. The chain combines TRBV29-1 with TRBJ2-5; D is unresolved. Germline CDR1 and CDR2: SQVTM and ANQGSEA. The germline V and J ends were trimmed by 2 bases and 2 bases, with 15 bases remaining between them. CDR3 size: 15 residues. CDR3 sequence (DNA): TGCAGCGTTGAAATGACATCTGAGGAGCAAGAGACCCAGTACTTC. The encoded protein is CSVEMTSEEQETQYF.

The rearrangement links TRBV20-1 to TRBJ2-1; 7 positions agree with TRBD2. The V gene end was trimmed by 4 bases and the J gene end by 3 bases; junction bases not matched to a gene: 6. Germline V lookup: CDR1 DFQATT, CDR2 SNEGSKA (reference sequence). The CDR3 is 14 residues long. CDR3 nucleotides: TGCAGTGCTATTCTCGGCGGGGGCTACAATGAGCAGTTCTTC. Residues: CSAILGGGYNEQFF.

In its sample, this clonotype was seen many times. V gene TRBV4-2 combines with J gene TRBJ2-3; the match to TRBD1 covers 8 bases. CDR1 and CDR2 from the germline V gene are LGHNA and YNFKEQ. CDR3 length: 14 residues. Trimming at V came to 1 base and at J to 6 bases, leaving 3 bases not matched to a gene. The CDR3 reads CASSQGTGSDTQYF. DNA for the CDR3: TGTGCCAGCAGCCAAGGGACAGGGTCGGATACGCAGTATTTT.

The chain links TRBV12-3 or TRBV12-4 to TRBJ2-1; 8 bases map to TRBD1. CDR3 length equals 16 residues. The ends lost 0 bases at V and 7 bases at J; junction bases unmatched: 8. CDR3 bases: TGTGCCAGCAGTTTAGCGGTAGGACAGGGTAAAAATGAGCAGTTCTTC. Translation gives CASSLAVGQGKNEQFF.

This chain connects TRBV5-1 to TRBJ1-2, with TRBD1 matching 9 bases. Germline V gives CDR1 SGHRS, CDR2 YFSETQ. Trimming cost V 0 bases and J 8 bases; bases outside gene matches: 5. The CDR3 extends over 14 amino acids. CDR3 nucleotide sequence: TGCGCCAGCAGCTTGGTACAGGGGGCGGAAGGCTACACCTTC. It translates to CASSLVQGAEGYTF.

This clonotype was counted once. The gene calls are TRBV4-1 and TRBJ2-5; D is unclear. Trimming left V 0 bases short and J 1 base short, with 12 bases between. Germline lookup yields CDR1 MGHRA and CDR2 YSYEKL. The CDR3 has 16 amino acids. The CDR3, as DNA: TGCGCCAGCAGCCAAGAGTCGCTTCGGGTCCAAGAGACCCAGTACTTC. Protein product: CASSQESLRVQETQYF.